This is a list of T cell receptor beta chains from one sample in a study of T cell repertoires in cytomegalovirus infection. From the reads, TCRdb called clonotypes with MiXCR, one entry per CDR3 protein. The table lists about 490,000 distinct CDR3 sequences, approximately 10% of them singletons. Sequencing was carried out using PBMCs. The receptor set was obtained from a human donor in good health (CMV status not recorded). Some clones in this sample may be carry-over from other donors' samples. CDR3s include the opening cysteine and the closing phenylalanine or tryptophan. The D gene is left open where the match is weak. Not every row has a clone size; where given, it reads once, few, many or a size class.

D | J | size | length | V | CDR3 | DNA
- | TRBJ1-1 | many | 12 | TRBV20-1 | CSVRTENTEAFF | TGCAGTGTTCGGACGGAGAACACTGAAGCTTTCTTT
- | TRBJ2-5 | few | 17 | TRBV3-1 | CASSQDPPNPGFETQYF | TGTGCCAGCAGCCAAGATCCCCCTAACCCCGGGTTCGAGACCCAGTACTTC
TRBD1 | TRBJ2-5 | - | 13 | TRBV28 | CATEGQALETQYF | TGTGCCACGGAGGGACAGGCTTTAGAGACCCAGTACTTC
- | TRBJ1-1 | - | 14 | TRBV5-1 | CASSFPGMKTEAFF | TGCGCCAGCAGCTTCCCAGGGATGAAGACTGAAGCTTTCTTT
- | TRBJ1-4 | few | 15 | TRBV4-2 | CASSASTATNEKLFF | TGTGCCAGCAGCGCCTCCACCGCAACTAATGAAAAACTGTTTTTT
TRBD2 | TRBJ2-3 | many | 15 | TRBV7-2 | CASSSLAGSTDTQYF | TGTGCCAGCAGCTCCCTAGCGGGGAGCACAGATACGCAGTATTTT
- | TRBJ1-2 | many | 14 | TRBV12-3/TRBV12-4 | CASSPSGNSYGYTF | TGTGCCAGCAGTCCCTCCGGGAATTCCTATGGCTACACCTTC
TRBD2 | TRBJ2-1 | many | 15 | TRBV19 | CASSILAGGNNEQFF | TGTGCCAGTAGTATCTTAGCGGGGGGGAACAATGAGCAGTTCTTC
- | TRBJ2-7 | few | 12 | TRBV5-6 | CASSLRPNEQYF | TGTGCCAGCAGCCTCCGACCGAACGAGCAGTACTTC
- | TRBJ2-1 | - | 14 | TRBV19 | CASSALGRYNEQFF | TGTGCCAGTAGTGCACTGGGAAGATACAATGAGCAGTTCTTC
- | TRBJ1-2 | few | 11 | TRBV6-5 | CATLKGDGYTF | TGTGCCACTCTGAAGGGTGATGGCTACACCTTC
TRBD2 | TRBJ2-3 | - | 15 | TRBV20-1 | CSAKTAGGFTDTQYF | TGCAGTGCAAAGACCGCGGGGGGATTCACAGATACGCAGTATTTT
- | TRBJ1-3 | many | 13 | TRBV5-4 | CASSPGSGNTIYF | TGTGCCAGCAGCCCCGGGAGCGGAAACACCATATATTTT
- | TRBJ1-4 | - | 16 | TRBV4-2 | CASSQDLLLSNEKLFF | TGTGCCAGCAGCCAAGATCTCCTTTTAAGCAATGAAAAACTGTTTTTT
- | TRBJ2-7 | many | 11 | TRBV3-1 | CASSQGGEQYF | TGTGCCAGCAGCCAGGGAGGCGAGCAGTACTTC
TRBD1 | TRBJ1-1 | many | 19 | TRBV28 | CASSPGGGHLNRGGTEAFF | TGTGCCAGCAGTCCCGGGGGGGGTCACCTGAACAGGGGGGGCACTGAAGCTTTCTTT
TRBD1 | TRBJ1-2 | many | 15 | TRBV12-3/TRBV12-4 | CASSPRTGVNYGYTF | TGTGCCAGCAGTCCCCGGACAGGGGTGAACTATGGCTACACCTTC
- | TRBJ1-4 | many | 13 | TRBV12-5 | CASGLDPTLGLFF | TGTGCTAGTGGTTTGGACCCTACACTAGGACTGTTTTTT
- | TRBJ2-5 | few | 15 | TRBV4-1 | CASSQGAPEEETQYF | TGCGCCAGCAGCCAAGGCGCCCCTGAGGAGGAGACCCAGTACTTC
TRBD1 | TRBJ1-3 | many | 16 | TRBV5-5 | CASSLRTGGYGNTIYF | TGTGCCAGCAGCCTTCGCACAGGGGGCTATGGAAACACCATATATTTT
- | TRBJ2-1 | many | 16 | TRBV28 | CASSPTTIIKRDEQFF | TGTGCCAGCAGCCCCACCACTATCATCAAGAGGGATGAGCAGTTCTTC
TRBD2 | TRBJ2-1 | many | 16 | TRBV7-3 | CASSLASGGLYNEQFF | TGTGCCAGCAGCTTAGCTAGCGGGGGCCTTTACAATGAGCAGTTCTTC
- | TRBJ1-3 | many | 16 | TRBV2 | CASSEALLGTGNTIYF | TGTGCCAGCAGTGAAGCGCTTCTGGGGACTGGAAACACCATATATTTT
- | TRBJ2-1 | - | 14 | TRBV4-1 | CASSQDSSYNEQFF | TGCGCCAGCAGCCAAGACAGCTCCTACAATGAGCAGTTCTTC
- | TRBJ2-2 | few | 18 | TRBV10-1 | CASSRGRKTLENTGELFF | TGCGCCAGCAGCCGAGGACGGAAAACCTTGGAGAACACCGGGGAGCTGTTTTTT
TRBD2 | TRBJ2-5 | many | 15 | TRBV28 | CASRPSGRAGETQYF | TGTGCCAGCAGGCCTAGCGGGAGGGCCGGAGAGACCCAGTACTTC
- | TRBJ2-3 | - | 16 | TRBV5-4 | CASSAPGGRSTDTQYF | TGTGCCAGCAGCGCCCCCGGAGGGAGGAGCACAGATACGCAGTATTTT
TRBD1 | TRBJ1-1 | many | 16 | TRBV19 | CASSPGTGKRNTEAFF | TGTGCCAGTAGTCCGGGGACAGGGAAAAGAAACACTGAAGCTTTCTTT
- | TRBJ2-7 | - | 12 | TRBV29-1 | CSTFSPGDEQYF | TGCAGCACCTTTTCACCCGGCGACGAGCAGTACTTC
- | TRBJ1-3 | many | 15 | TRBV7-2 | CASSSAGAGLDTIYF | TGTGCCAGCAGCTCTGCCGGGGCGGGGTTAGACACCATATATTTT
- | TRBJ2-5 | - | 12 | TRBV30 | CAWSVLRETQYF | TGTGCCTGGAGTGTACTAAGGGAGACCCAGTACTTC
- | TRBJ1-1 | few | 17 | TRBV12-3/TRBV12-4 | CASSLSSTRRLNTEAFF | TGTGCCAGCAGTTTGAGTAGCACCAGAAGACTGAACACTGAAGCTTTCTTT
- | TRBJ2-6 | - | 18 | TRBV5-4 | CASSFYGTGLLGANVLTF | TGTGCCAGCAGCTTTTATGGAACAGGGCTACTTGGGGCCAACGTCCTGACTTTC
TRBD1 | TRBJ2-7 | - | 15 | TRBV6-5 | CASSYQDRGLHEQYF | TGTGCCAGCAGTTACCAGGACAGGGGCCTCCACGAGCAGTACTTC
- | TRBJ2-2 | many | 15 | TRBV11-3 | CASSLAGSGTGELFF | TGTGCCAGCAGCTTAGCAGGCTCCGGCACCGGGGAGCTGTTTTTT
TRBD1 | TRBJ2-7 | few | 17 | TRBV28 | CASSSHATGGFLHEQYF | TGTGCCAGCAGTTCCCACGCGACAGGGGGCTTTCTCCACGAGCAGTACTTC
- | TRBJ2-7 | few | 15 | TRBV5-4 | CASSPGERNSYEQYF | TGTGCCAGCAGCCCTGGGGAGCGGAACTCCTACGAGCAGTACTTC
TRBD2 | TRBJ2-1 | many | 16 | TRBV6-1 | CASSELGTSGRGEQFF | TGTGCCAGCAGTGAATTAGGGACTAGCGGGAGAGGTGAGCAGTTCTTC
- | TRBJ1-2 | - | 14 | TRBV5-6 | CASSLPGTLYGYTF | TGTGCCAGCAGCTTACCCGGAACCCTCTATGGCTACACCTTC
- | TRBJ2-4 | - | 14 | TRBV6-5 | CASIAGPGLDIQYF | TGTGCCAGCATTGCGGGACCGGGTCTAGACATTCAGTACTTC
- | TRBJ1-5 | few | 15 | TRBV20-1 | CSASLLGSGNQPQHF | TGCAGTGCTAGCTTGCTGGGATCGGGTAATCAGCCCCAGCATTTT
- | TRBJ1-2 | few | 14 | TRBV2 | CASSEGVVFYGYTF | TGTGCCAGCAGTGAAGGGGTAGTTTTCTATGGCTACACCTTC
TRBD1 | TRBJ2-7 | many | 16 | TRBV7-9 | CASSVPPGQGTYEQYF | TGTGCCAGCAGCGTCCCTCCGGGACAGGGGACCTACGAGCAGTACTTC